The clone carrying this T cell receptor (beta chain) showed up just a few times. Its antigen remains unknown. Each donor was healthy, and each was a bone marrow donor. Primers: 60 Vbeta forward and 13 Jbeta reverse. Some clones are missing from TCRdb's copy, which holds only in-frame ones; the method was immunoSEQ multiplex PCR. The data show more than 60,000 clones, about 80% seen once. The sample is drawn from a study of cytomegalovirus exposure and HLA in healthy donors. General observations from the study: Most subjects' HLA-A and HLA-B alleles were reportedly predicted from TCR beta sequences. According to an earlier analysis, most TCR beta V segments yielded productive rearrangements about 87% or about 30% of the time. A later analysis showed HLA-associated TCR beta chains outstripping equally common others in clonal expansion.

The V end lost 5 bases, the J end lost 4 bases, and 18 bases lay between the germline ends. The CDR3 sequence is 17 residues long. Per the germline V gene, CDR1 is SEHNR and CDR2 is FQNEAQ (reference sequence). The genes are TRBV7-9 and TRBJ2-6; perhaps TRBD1 as D (7 bases). This clonotype was sampled from a woman between 25 and 40 years old in good health and CMV-seronegative. Sample: PBMCs. CDR3 region: CASSPRGGGTGANVLTF. CDR3 in DNA: TGTGCCAGCAGCCCCCGAGGAGGGGGCACCGGGGCCAACGTCCTGACTTTC.